The clone carrying this T cell receptor (beta chain) was seen many times. Antigen specificity is unknown. Original handling: Clinicopathological groups differed in CDR3, with these differences serving to build a distant-metastasis classifier for papillary thyroid cancer. TCRdb reprocessed the PCR reads via MiXCR. The V and J calls here are based on TCRdb, not the publication. The repertoire holds around 25,000 clones, with about 16% as singletons. This sample was included in a study of metastatic and nonmetastatic thyroid tumors. For the study at large: Malignant thyroid and benign thyroid patients provided blood and tumor or nodule tissue whose repertoires were compared.

Until they underwent thyroid surgery, no patient had received any treatment. The germline V and J ends were trimmed by 6 bases and 7 bases, with 18 bases remaining between them. Germline CDR1 and CDR2: MNHEY and SVGEGT. The CDR3 loop spans 14 amino acids. Broader study findings: In both blood and tumor samples, TCR beta diversity was reported significantly higher for malignant than benign nodules.

The chain couples TRBV6-2 or TRBV6-3 to TRBJ1-2, with D possibly TRBD1 on 5 matching bases. This sequence originates from a female donor with papillary thyroid cancer or a benign thyroid nodule (not recorded which). Some clones in this sample may be carry-over from other donors' samples. Specimen: blood. The CDR3 here is CASSGGTRRSGYTF. The CDR3 DNA is TGTGCCAGCAGCGGCGGGACCAGGAGGTCTGGCTACACCTTC.